One and the same sample provided the 30 T cell receptor beta chains below, sequenced in a study of preoperative IRX-2 immunotherapy in early breast cancer. The assay was immunoSEQ multiplex PCR, and TCRdb's table has in-frame clones only and misses some. The profile shows approximately 34,000 clones, over 90% of them singletons. Specified treatment: preoperative locoregional IRX-2 cytokine immunotherapy. Sample collection occurred from a patient treated with IRX-2 immunotherapy. These receptors all stem from a human donor with breast cancer.

This rearrangement joins TRBV28 to TRBJ1-4, with D perhaps TRBD1 (6 bases). Per the germline V gene, CDR1 is MDHEN and CDR2 is SYDVKM. The V end lost 2 bases, the J end lost 6 bases, and 13 bases lay between the germline ends. The CDR3 is 15 amino acids. The DNA of the CDR3 is TGTGCCAGCAGTTTACCGGGGGCTGGTTATGAAAAACTGTTTTTT. This gives the protein CASSLPGAGYEKLFF.

The chain recombines TRBV6-5 with TRBJ1-5; D uncertain. Deletions cut 0 bases from V and 5 bases from J, with 11 bases between. The V gene's germline CDR1 is MNHEY and CDR2 SVGAGI. The CDR3 totals 15 residues. The CDR3: CASSYSIAVDQPQHF. The CDR3 DNA is TGTGCCAGCAGTTACTCGATAGCCGTGGATCAGCCCCAGCATTTT.

The chain uses TRBV7-8 and TRBJ2-3; TRBD2 matches 7 bases. Germline V gives CDR1 SGHVS, CDR2 FQNEAQ. The trim removed 4 bases at V and 0 bases at J, leaving 7 bases unmatched. CDR3 length: 16 residues. CDR3 residues: CASSSGLTPSTDTQYF. CDR3 DNA: TGTGCCAGCAGCTCGGGACTAACCCCTAGCACAGATACGCAGTATTTT.

This sequence joins TRBV7-8 and TRBJ2-1; possible D gene TRBD1, 6 bases. CDR3 size: 11 residues. From germline, CDR1 is SGHVS and CDR2 FQNEAQ. V gave up 7 bases and J gave up 8 bases, with 9 bases separating them. The CDR3 loop is CASIQGYEQFF. The CDR3 DNA is TGTGCCAGCATACAGGGCTATGAGCAGTTCTTC.

CDR3 protein: CASSEGQGDTIYF. The CDR3 nucleotides are TGTGCCAGCAGTGAAGGGCAGGGGGACACCATATATTTT. The V and J genes are TRBV6-4 and TRBJ1-3, with 7 bases fitting TRBD1. The V segment lost 3 bases and the J segment 8 bases; nucleotides outside the gene matches: 4. CDR3 length: 13 amino acids. Germline-derived CDR1 and CDR2 are MRHNA and SNTAGT.

The rearrangement joins TRBV2 to TRBJ2-5; tentatively, D is TRBD2 (5 bases). With 7 bases removed from V and 1 base from J, the gap between germline ends came to 31 bases. This CDR3 comprises 20 residues. CDR1 is SNHLY and CDR2 is FYNNEI in the germline V gene. The CDR3 region has the DNA TGTGCCAGCAAACCCCCTTTTTATAGGGTATTTGACTATCTCCAAGAGACCCAGTACTTC. Encoded protein: CASKPPFYRVFDYLQETQYF.

The V and J genes are TRBV19 and TRBJ2-1; D possibly matches TRBD1 or TRBD2 (6 bases each). Trimming took off 5 bases at V and 2 bases at J, with 10 bases between the two ends. Germline V lookup: CDR1 LNHDA, CDR2 SQIVND (reference sequence). This CDR3 is 14 amino acids long. The DNA of the CDR3 is TGTGCCAGTAGTGGAGGGGGGACCTACAATGAGCAGTTCTTC. It yields the protein CASSGGGTYNEQFF.

This clone was observed once. The DNA of the CDR3 is TGTGCCAGCGGCCGGGACGGATCCTACGAGCAGTACTTC. Its translation: CASGRDGSYEQYF. The V call is TRBV6-5, the J call TRBJ2-7, with D perhaps given as TRBD1 or TRBD2 (5 bases each). Trimming left V 8 bases short and J 1 base short, with 12 bases between. The CDR3 consists of 13 residues. The germline CDR1 and CDR2 sequences are MNHEY and SVGAGI.

The chain employs TRBV4-2 and TRBJ2-5; unclear D gene. V was cut by 1 base and J by 2 bases, with 8 bases left in between. This CDR3 has 14 residues. Germline CDR1 is LGHNA and CDR2 is YNFKEQ. CDR3 in DNA: TGTGCCAGCAGCCAAGCGTCCCAACAAGAGACCCAGTACTTC. It translates to CASSQASQQETQYF.

This chain joins TRBV28 and TRBJ2-1; 9 nucleotides match TRBD1. The CDR3 runs to 15 residues. The germline V gene encodes CDR1 MDHEN and CDR2 SYDVKM. V dropped 10 bases and J dropped 8; count of bases not matched to a gene: 15. The CDR3 nucleotides are TGTGCCATTCACCCCCGGGACAGGGAATCTTATGAGCAGTTCTTC. Its translation is CAIHPRDRESYEQFF. Full variable domain (remainder filled in from reference TRBV28 and TRBJ2-1): DVKVTQSSRYLVKRTGEKVFLECVQDMDHENMFWYRQDPGLGLRLIYFSYDVKMKEKGDIPEGYSVSREKKERFSLILESASTNQTSMYLCAIHPRDRESYEQFFGPGTRLTVL.

This clone has just one count. The J gene is TRBJ2-7, the V gene TRBV5-4, with TRBD2 as a possible D gene (6 bases). This CDR3 has 15 residues. Germline CDR1 and CDR2: SGHNT and YYREEE (reference sequence). The V gene lost 0 bases and the J gene lost 0 bases, with 10 bases spanning the gap. The CDR3 bases are TGTGCCAGCAGCTTGGGGCGGGGAAGCTCCTACGAGCAGTACTTC. This translates into CASSLGRGSSYEQYF.

The rearrangement uses TRBV19 and TRBJ2-1; D unresolved. Per the germline V gene, CDR1 is LNHDA and CDR2 is SQIVND (reference sequence). This CDR3 comprises 11 residues. V lost 5 bases and J lost 4, with 3 bases in between. The CDR3 loop is CASSSYNEQFF. The CDR3 DNA reads as TGTGCCAGTAGTTCTTACAATGAGCAGTTCTTC.

V usage is TRBV5-1 and J usage is TRBJ2-3; D unclear. The V end lost 0 bases, the J end lost 4 bases, and 3 bases lay between the germline ends. CDR1 SGHRS and CDR2 YFSETQ come from the germline V gene. This CDR3 has 12 residues. CDR3 loop: CASSLGADTQYF. CDR3 bases: TGCGCCAGCAGCTTGGGAGCAGATACGCAGTATTTT.

CDR3 amino acids: CASTQREVNEQYF. DNA of the CDR3: TGTGCCAGCACCCAGCGGGAGGTCAACGAGCAGTACTTC. This chain links TRBV6-6 with TRBJ2-7; TRBD2 matches at 9 bases. The V segment lost 7 bases and the J segment 5 bases; nucleotides outside the gene matches: 6. This CDR3 contains 13 residues. The germline gives CDR1 MNHNY, CDR2 SVGAGI (reference sequence).

The chain has TRBV4-3 and TRBJ1-2; 7 nucleotides agree with TRBD1. The CDR3 consists of 16 residues. Germline V gene lookup returns CDR1 LGHNA and CDR2 YSLEER. Losses at the gene ends were 3 bases for V and 8 bases for J; bases not matched to a gene: 15. CDR3 sequence: CASSHQRGRSTMGYTF. The CDR3 DNA sequence: TGCGCCAGCAGCCACCAAAGGGGGCGGTCGACGATGGGCTACACCTTC.

This chain joins TRBV6-5 and TRBJ1-4, with 9 bases identical to TRBD1. The CDR3 totals 15 residues. Looked up from germline, CDR1 is MNHEY and CDR2 is SVGAGI. The ends lost 0 bases at V and 10 bases at J; junction bases unmatched: 6. This CDR3 is CASSYSRDRDAKLFF. Written as DNA, the CDR3 is TGTGCCAGCAGTTACTCGAGGGACAGGGACGCAAAACTGTTTTTT.

J is TRBJ1-3 and V is TRBV2, with D maybe TRBD1 (5 bases). This CDR3 contains 15 residues. The germline gives CDR1 SNHLY, CDR2 FYNNEI. V was cut by 2 bases and J by 2 bases, with 10 bases left in between. The CDR3: CASSEQGNAGNTIYF. DNA for the CDR3: TGTGCCAGCAGTGAACAGGGAAACGCTGGAAACACCATATATTTT. Combining the CDR3 with reference TRBV2 and TRBJ1-3 gives the whole variable domain EPEVTQTPSHQVTQMGQEVILRCVPISNHLYFYWYRQILGQKVEFLVSFYNNEISEKSEIFDDQFSVERPDGSNFTLKIRSTKLEDSAMYFCASSEQGNAGNTIYFGEGSWLTVV.

The chain employs TRBV19 and TRBJ1-5; 9 bases map to TRBD1. The trim removed 5 bases at V and 2 bases at J, leaving 4 bases unmatched. Germline V gives CDR1 LNHDA, CDR2 SQIVND (reference sequence). CDR3 size: 15 residues. The CDR3 reads CASSPTGGGNQPQHF. CDR3 coding DNA: TGTGCCAGTAGTCCGACAGGGGGGGGCAATCAGCCCCAGCATTTT.

This chain links TRBV9 with TRBJ2-3; a possible D gene is TRBD2 (5 bases). The CDR3 runs 15 residues. Germline V gives CDR1 SGDLS, CDR2 YYNGEE. The V end lost 1 base, the J end lost 0 bases, and 9 bases lay between the germline ends. This CDR3 is CASSVQAASTDTQYF. The DNA of the CDR3 is TGTGCCAGCAGCGTACAAGCGGCGAGCACAGATACGCAGTATTTT. Full variable domain (missing parts from reference TRBV9 and TRBJ2-3): DSGVTQTPKHLITATGQRVTLRCSPRSGDLSVYWYQQSLDQGLQFLIQYYNGEERAKGNILERFSAQQFPDLHSELNLSSLELGDSALYFCASSVQAASTDTQYFGPGTRLTVL.

The chain employs TRBV5-1 and TRBJ2-3, with 7 bases aligning to TRBD2. The CDR3 totals 15 residues. CDR1 is SGHRS, CDR2 YFSETQ, per germline. Losses at the gene ends were 0 bases for V and 4 bases for J; bases not matched to a gene: 5. The DNA of the CDR3 is TGCGCCAGCAGCTTGGAAGCGGGGCGGGCAGATACGCAGTATTTT. It codes for CASSLEAGRADTQYF.

J is TRBJ2-7 and V is TRBV27; D not certain. The CDR3 contains 13 residues. Trimming removed 4 bases at V and 5 bases at J, with 12 bases between. The V gene's germline CDR1 is MNHEY and CDR2 SMNVEV (reference sequence). The CDR3 DNA follows: TGTGCCAGCAGTTCCATCATCACGGACGAGCAGTACTTC. Translation gives CASSSIITDEQYF.

The V gene is TRBV5-5, the J gene TRBJ1-5; TRBD1 aligns across 10 bases. The V and J ends lost 4 bases and 0 bases, in that order; junction bases with no gene match: 10. The CDR3 extends over 18 amino acids. From germline, CDR1 is SGHKS and CDR2 YYEKEE (reference sequence). The DNA of the CDR3 is TGTGCCAGCAGCGGCGGGACAGGGGACCCTTATAGCAATCAGCCCCAGCATTTT. This translates into CASSGGTGDPYSNQPQHF.

The rearrangement uses TRBV29-1 and TRBJ2-7; 7 bases agree with TRBD2. Germline CDR1 and CDR2: SQVTM and ANQGSEA. With 6 bases clipped from V and 3 bases from J, the junction kept 8 bases outside the gene matches. The CDR3 runs to 13 residues. The CDR3 reads CSVASGNVYEQYF. The CDR3 DNA follows: TGCAGCGTCGCGAGCGGGAACGTCTACGAGCAGTACTTC.

This clone was seen once. V is TRBV7-2 and J is TRBJ2-3; the match to TRBD2 covers 8 bases. Germline-derived CDR1 and CDR2 are SGHTA and FQGNSA. After removal of 2 bases from V and 5 bases from J, the junction contained 12 bases not matched to a gene. CDR3 length: 17 residues. Written as DNA, the CDR3 is TGTGCCAGCAGCTTATACGGGGGGGGGACGGGAGGAGATACGCAGTATTTT. This sequence encodes CASSLYGGGTGGDTQYF.

In DNA form, the CDR3 reads TGCGCCAGCAGCCAAGGACAGGATAGTTCACCCCTCCACTTT. It translates to CASSQGQDSSPLHF. The gene calls are TRBV4-3 and TRBJ1-6, with D possibly matching TRBD1 (6 bases). CDR1 and CDR2 (germline): LGHNA, YSLEER. The CDR3 is 14 residues long. Trimming removed 1 base from V and 9 bases from J, with 10 bases in between.

The rearrangement joins TRBV18 to TRBJ1-6; D gene ambiguous. This CDR3 comprises 14 residues. Germline V lookup: CDR1 KGHSH, CDR2 LQKENI. The germline V and J ends were trimmed by 4 bases and 7 bases, with 11 bases remaining between them. CDR3 nucleotide sequence: TGTGCCAGCTCACGGCTTGGGGAAAATTCACCCCTCCACTTT. This encodes CASSRLGENSPLHF. Complete variable domain (other parts from reference TRBV18 and TRBJ1-6): NAGVMQNPRHLVRRRGQEARLRCSPMKGHSHVYWYRQLPEEGLKFMVYLQKENIIDESGMPKERFSAEFPKEGPSILRIQQVVRGDSAAYFCASSRLGENSPLHFGNGTRLTVT.

The V call is TRBV6-5, the J call TRBJ2-3; possibly TRBD2 for D (5 bases). Germline V lookup: CDR1 MNHEY, CDR2 SVGAGI. The CDR3 is 15 amino acids. With 0 bases removed from V and 5 bases from J, the gap between germline ends came to 12 bases. CDR3 in amino acids: CASSYSRAEGDTQYF. For the CDR3, the DNA is TGTGCCAGCAGTTACTCGAGGGCAGAGGGAGATACGCAGTATTTT.

CDR3 bases: TGTGCCAGCAGCTTAGCCGTCCGACCCGGAACTAATGAAAAACTGTTTTTT. Amino acids: CASSLAVRPGTNEKLFF. The rearrangement links TRBV7-6 to TRBJ1-4; D is uncertain. V was clipped by 0 bases and J by 1 base, with 12 bases between them. CDR1 and CDR2 (germline): SGHVS, FNYEAQ. The CDR3 length is 17 residues.

The chain uses TRBV7-3 and TRBJ2-3, with TRBD1 matching over 7 bases. Germline trimming cut 5 bases from V and 5 bases from J; bases unmatched to any gene: 4. CDR1 is SGHTA, CDR2 FQGTGA, per germline. The CDR3 runs to 13 residues. The CDR3 sequence: CASSINRGDTQYF. The CDR3 bases are TGTGCCAGCAGCATAAACAGGGGAGATACGCAGTATTTT. The full variable domain, completed using reference TRBV7-3 and TRBJ2-3, is GAGVSQTPSNKVTEKGKYVELRCDPISGHTALYWYRQSLGQGPEFLIYFQGTGAADDSGLPNDRFFAVRPEGSVSTLKIQRTERGDSAVYLCASSINRGDTQYFGPGTRLTVL.

The V and J genes are TRBV21-1 and TRBJ1-5. TRBV21-1 is a pseudogene segment. The CDR3 is 15 residues long. CDR3 protein: CASSKEEVINQPQHF. The DNA of the CDR3 is TGTGCCAGCAGCAAAGAGGAGGTCATCAATCAGCCCCAGCATTTT.